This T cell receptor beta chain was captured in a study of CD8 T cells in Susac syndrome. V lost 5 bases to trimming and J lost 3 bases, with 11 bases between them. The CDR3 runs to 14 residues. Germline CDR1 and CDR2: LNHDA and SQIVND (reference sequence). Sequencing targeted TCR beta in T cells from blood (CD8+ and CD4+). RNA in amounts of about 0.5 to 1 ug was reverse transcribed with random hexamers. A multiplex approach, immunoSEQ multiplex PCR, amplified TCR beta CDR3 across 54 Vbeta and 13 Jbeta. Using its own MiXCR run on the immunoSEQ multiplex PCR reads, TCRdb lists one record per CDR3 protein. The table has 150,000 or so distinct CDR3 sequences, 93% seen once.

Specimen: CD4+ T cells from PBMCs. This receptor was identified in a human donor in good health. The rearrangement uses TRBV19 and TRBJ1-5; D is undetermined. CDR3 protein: CASSQQSNNQPQHF. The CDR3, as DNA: TGTGCCAGTAGTCAGCAGTCTAACAATCAGCCCCAGCATTTT.